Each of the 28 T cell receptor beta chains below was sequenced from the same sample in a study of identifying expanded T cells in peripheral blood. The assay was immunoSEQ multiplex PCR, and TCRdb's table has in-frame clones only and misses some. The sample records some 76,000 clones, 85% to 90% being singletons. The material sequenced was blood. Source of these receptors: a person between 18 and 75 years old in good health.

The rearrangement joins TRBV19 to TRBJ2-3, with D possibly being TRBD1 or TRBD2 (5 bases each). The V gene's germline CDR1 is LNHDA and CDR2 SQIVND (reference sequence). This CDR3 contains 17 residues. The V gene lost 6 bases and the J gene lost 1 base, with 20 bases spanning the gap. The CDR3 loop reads CASRGRLRGAGTDTQYF. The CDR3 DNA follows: TGTGCCAGTAGGGGGCGATTGAGGGGCGCCGGCACAGATACGCAGTATTTT.

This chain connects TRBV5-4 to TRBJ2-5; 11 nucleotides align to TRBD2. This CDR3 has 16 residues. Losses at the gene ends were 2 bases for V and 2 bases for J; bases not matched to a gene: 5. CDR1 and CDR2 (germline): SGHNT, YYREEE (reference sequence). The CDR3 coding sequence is TGTGCCAGCAGCTTCGGAGGACTAGCGGGTCAAGAGACCCAGTACTTC. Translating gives CASSFGGLAGQETQYF.

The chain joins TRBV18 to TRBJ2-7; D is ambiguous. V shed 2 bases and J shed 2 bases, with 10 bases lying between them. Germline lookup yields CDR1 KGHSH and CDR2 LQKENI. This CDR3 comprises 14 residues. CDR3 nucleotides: TGTGCCAGCTCACCAGGGTCTTCGGCCTACGAGCAGTACTTC. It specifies CASSPGSSAYEQYF.

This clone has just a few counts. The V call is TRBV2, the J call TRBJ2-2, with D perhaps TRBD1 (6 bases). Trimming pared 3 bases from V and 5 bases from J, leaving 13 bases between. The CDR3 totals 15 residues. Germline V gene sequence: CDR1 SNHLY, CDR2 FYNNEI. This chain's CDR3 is CASSDRGSITGELFF. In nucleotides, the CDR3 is TGTGCCAGCAGTGACAGGGGATCGATTACCGGGGAGCTGTTTTTT.

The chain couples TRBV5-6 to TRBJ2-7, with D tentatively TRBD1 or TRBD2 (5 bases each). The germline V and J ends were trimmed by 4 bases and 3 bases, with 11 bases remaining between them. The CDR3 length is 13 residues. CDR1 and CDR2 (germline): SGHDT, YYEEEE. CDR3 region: CASSRGTSYEQYF. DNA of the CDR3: TGTGCCAGCAGCCGTGGGACCAGCTACGAGCAGTACTTC.

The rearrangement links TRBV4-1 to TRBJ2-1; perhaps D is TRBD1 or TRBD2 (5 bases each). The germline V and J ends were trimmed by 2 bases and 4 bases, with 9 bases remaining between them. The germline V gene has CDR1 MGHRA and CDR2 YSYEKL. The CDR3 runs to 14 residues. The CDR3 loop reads CASSQPGRYNEQFF. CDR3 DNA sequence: TGCGCCAGCAGCCAACCGGGACGGTACAATGAGCAGTTCTTC.

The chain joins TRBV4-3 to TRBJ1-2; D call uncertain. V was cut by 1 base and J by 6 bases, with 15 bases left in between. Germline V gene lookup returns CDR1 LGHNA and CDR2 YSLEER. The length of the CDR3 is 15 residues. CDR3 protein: CASSQVEAGNNGYTF. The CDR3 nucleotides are TGCGCCAGCAGCCAAGTTGAGGCGGGAAATAATGGCTACACCTTC.

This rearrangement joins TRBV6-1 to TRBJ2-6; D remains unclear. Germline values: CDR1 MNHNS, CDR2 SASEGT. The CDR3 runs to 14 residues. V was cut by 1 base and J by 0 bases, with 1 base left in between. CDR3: CASSEVSGANVLTF. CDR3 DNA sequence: TGTGCCAGCAGTGAAGTCTCTGGGGCCAACGTCCTGACTTTC.

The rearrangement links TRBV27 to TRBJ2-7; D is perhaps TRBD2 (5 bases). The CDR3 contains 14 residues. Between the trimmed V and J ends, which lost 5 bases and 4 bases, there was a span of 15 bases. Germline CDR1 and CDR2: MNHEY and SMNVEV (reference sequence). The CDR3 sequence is CASSITGGPYEQYF. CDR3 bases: TGTGCCAGCAGTATAACCGGAGGTCCGTACGAGCAGTACTTC.

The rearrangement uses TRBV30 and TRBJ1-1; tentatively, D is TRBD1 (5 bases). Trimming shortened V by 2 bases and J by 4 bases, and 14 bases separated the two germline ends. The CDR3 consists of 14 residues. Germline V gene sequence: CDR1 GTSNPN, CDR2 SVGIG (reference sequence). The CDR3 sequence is CAWSPGGWSTEAFF. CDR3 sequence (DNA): TGTGCCTGGAGTCCGGGGGGATGGAGCACTGAAGCTTTCTTT. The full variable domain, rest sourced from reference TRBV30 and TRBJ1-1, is SQTIHQWPATLVQPVGSPLSLECTVEGTSNPNLYWYRQAAGRGLQLLFYSVGIGQISSEVPQNLSASRPQDRQFILSSKKLLLSDSGFYLCAWSPGGWSTEAFFGQGTRLTVV.

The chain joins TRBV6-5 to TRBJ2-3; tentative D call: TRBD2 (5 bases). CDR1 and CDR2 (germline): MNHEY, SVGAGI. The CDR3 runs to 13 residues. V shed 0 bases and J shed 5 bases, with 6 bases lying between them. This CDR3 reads CASSYSAGDTQYF. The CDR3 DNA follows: TGTGCCAGCAGTTACTCGGCGGGAGATACGCAGTATTTT.

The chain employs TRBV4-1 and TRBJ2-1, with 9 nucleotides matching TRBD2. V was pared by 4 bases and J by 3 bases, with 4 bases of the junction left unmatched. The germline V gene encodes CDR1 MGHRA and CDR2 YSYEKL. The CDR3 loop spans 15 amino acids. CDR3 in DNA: TGCGCCAGCAGCCCGCGGACTAGCGACTACAATGAGCAGTTCTTC. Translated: CASSPRTSDYNEQFF.

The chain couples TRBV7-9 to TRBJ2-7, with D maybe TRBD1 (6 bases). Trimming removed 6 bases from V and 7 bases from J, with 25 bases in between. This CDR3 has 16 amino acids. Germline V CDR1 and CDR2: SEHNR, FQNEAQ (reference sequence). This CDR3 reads CASSNPPTGQPGEQYF. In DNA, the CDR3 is TGTGCCAGCAGTAATCCACCGACAGGCCAACCGGGGGAGCAGTACTTC.

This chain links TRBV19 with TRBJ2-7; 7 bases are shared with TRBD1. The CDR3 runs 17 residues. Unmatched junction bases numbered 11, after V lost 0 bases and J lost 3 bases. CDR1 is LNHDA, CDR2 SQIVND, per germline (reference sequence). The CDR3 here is CASSIDHRGKGHYEQYF. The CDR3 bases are TGTGCCAGTAGTATAGATCACAGGGGCAAGGGCCACTACGAGCAGTACTTC.

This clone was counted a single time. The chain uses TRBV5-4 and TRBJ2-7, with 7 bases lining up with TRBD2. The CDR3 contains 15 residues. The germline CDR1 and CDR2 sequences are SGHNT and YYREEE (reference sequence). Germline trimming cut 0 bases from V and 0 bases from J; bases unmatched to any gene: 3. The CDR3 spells CASSLAGTTSYEQYF. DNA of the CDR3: TGTGCCAGCAGCTTGGCAGGGACTACCTCCTACGAGCAGTACTTC.

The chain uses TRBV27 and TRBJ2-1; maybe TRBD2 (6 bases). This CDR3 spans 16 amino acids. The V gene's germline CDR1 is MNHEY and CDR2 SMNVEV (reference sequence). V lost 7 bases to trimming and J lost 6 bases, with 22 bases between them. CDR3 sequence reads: CASTRPGREKVNEQFF. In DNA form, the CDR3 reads TGTGCCAGCACCCGCCCTGGTCGGGAGAAGGTCAATGAGCAGTTCTTC.

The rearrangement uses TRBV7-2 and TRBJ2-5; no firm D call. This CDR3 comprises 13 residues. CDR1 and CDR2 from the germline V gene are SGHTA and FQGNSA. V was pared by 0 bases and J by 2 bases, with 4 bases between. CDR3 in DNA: TGTGCCAGCAGCTTAGCAAGGCAAGAGACCCAGTACTTC. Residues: CASSLARQETQYF.

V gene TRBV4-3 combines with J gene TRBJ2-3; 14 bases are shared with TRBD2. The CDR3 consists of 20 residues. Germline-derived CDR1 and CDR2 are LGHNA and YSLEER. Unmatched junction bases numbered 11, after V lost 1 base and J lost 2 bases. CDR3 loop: CASSQGGLAGGMDITDTQYF. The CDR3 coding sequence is TGCGCCAGCAGCCAAGGAGGACTAGCGGGGGGAATGGATATCACAGATACGCAGTATTTT.

CDR3 residues: CASSEYLGLDYGYTF. Here the CDR3 DNA reads TGCGCCAGCAGTGAGTATTTAGGGCTGGACTATGGCTACACCTTC. This chain links TRBV10-2 with TRBJ1-2; D uncertain. V was trimmed by 1 base and J by 3 bases, leaving 12 bases between them. Germline V gives CDR1 WSHSY, CDR2 SAAADI. This CDR3 contains 15 residues.

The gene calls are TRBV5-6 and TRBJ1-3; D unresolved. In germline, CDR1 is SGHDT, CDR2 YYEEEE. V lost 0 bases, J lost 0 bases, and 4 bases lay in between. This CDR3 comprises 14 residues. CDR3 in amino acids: CASSLESSGNTIYF. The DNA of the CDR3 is TGTGCCAGCAGCTTGGAGAGCTCTGGAAACACCATATATTTT. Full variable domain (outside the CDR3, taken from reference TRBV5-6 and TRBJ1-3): DAGVTQSPTHLIKTRGQQVTLRCSPKSGHDTVSWYQQALGQGPQFIFQYYEEEERQRGNFPDRFSGHQFPNYSSELNVNALLLGDSALYLCASSLESSGNTIYFGEGSWLTVV.

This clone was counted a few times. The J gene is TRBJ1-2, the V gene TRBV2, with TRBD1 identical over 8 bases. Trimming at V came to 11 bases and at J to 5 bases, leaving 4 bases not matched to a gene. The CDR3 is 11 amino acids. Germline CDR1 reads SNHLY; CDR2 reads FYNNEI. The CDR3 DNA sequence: TGTGCCCAAGGACAGGGATATGGCTACACCTTC. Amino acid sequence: CAQGQGYGYTF.

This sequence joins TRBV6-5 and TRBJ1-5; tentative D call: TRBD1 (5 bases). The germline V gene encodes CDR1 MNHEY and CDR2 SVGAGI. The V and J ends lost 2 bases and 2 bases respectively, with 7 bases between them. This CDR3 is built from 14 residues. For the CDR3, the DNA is TGTGCCAGCAGTTACGGGGGTGGCAATCAGCCCCAGCATTTT. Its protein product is CASSYGGGNQPQHF.

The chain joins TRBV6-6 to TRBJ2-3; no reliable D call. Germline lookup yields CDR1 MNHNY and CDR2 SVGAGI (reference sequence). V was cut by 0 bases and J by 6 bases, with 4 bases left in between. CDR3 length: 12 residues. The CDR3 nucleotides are TGTGCCAGCAGTTACTCGCAGGATACGCAGTATTTT. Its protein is CASSYSQDTQYF.

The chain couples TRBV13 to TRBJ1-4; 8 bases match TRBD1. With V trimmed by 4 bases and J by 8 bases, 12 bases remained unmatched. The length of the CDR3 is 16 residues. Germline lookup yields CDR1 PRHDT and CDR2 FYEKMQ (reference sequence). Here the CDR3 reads CASSSLLDRGGEKLFF. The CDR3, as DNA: TGTGCCAGCAGCTCACTCCTCGACAGGGGAGGGGAAAAACTGTTTTTT.

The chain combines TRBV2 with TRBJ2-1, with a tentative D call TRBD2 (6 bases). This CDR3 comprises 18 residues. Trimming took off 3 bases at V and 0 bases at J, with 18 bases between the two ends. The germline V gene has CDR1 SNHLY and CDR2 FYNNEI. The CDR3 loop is CASSEVVRERISYNEQFF. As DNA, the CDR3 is TGTGCCAGCAGTGAGGTAGTTCGGGAGCGTATCTCCTACAATGAGCAGTTCTTC.

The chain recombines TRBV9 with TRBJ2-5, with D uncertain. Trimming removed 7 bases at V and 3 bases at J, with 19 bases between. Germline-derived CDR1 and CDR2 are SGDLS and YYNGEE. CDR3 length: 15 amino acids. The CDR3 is CASSLAPHGEETQYF. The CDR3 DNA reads TGTGCCAGCTCGTTGGCCCCCCATGGAGAAGAGACCCAGTACTTC.

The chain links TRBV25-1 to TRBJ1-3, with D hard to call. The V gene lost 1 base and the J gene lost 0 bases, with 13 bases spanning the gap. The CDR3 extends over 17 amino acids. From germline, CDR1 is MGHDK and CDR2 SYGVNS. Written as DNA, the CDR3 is TGTGCCAGCAGTGAATCAATTGGGTCCTCCTCTGGAAACACCATATATTTT. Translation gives CASSESIGSSSGNTIYF.

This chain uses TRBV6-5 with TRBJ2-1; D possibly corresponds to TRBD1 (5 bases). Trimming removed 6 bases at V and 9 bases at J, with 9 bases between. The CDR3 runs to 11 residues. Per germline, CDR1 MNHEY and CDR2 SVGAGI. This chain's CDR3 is CASSRDSEQFF. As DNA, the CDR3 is TGTGCCAGCAGCCGAGACAGTGAGCAGTTCTTC.